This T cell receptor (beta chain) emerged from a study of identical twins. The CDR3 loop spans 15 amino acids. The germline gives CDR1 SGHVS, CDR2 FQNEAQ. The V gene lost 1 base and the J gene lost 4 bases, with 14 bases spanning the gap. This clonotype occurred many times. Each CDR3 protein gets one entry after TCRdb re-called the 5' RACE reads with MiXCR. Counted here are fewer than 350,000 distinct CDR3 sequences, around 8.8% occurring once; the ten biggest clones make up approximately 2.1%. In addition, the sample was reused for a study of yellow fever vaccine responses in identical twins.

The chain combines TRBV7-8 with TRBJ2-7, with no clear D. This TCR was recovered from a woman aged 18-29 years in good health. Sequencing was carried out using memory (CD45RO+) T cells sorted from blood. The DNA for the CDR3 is TGTGCCAGCAGCTTAGACTCCCGCCCTCAATACGAGCAGTACTTC. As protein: CASSLDSRPQYEQYF.